This T cell receptor beta chain is drawn from a study of beta chain features in type 1 diabetes. The study's findings and limits: Type 1 diabetes patients had VDJ junctions that carried fewer insertions and more deletions. For patients, the naive, central memory and Treg TCRB repertoires appeared more alike than for healthy donors.

What was sequenced were expressed TCRB transcripts, since all of the isolated RNA had been reverse transcribed. Libraries were prepared by immunoSEQ multiplex PCR; TCRdb keeps only in-frame clonotypes and omits some of them. In the table there are roughly 300,000 clones, 12% to 15% of which are singletons. This clone was seen more than once but under ten times. The antigen is unknown. The authors sorted CD4+ naive, central memory, regulatory and stem cell-like memory cells via CD45RO/CCR7/CD25/CD127/CD95/CD27. The CDR3 length is 15 residues. Sequencing was done on a sample of central memory CD4+ T cells from blood. The TCR was taken from a man aged 30 to 39 in good health. The chain uses TRBV21-1 and TRBJ2-2; TRBD2, the table's D call, lacks a check against the DNA. TRBV21-1 is a pseudogene locus. Here the CDR3 DNA reads TGTGCCAGCAGCGAGCCCTCTAGGTGCACCGGGGAGCTGTTTTTT. Translating gives CASSEPSRCTGELFF.